Presented here are 14 T cell receptor beta chains from one specimen sequenced in a study of CD8 T cells in ankylosing spondylitis. TCRdb itself ran the 5' RACE reads through MiXCR, one entry per CDR3 protein. The data hold 150,000 to 200,000 distinct CDR3 sequences, with 10% to 15% observed a single time. The sequenced material came from blood, either unsorted or a sorted T cell fraction (not recorded which). Receptors originate from a female donor with ankylosing spondylitis or in good health (not recorded which).

This clonotype has a count of ten or more. This chain connects TRBV20-1 to TRBJ2-1; 8 nucleotides line up with TRBD2. The germline CDR1 and CDR2 sequences are DFQATT and SNEGSKA (reference sequence). The CDR3 runs to 20 residues. V shed 2 bases, J shed 6 bases, and the junction held 24 bases outside the gene matches. In DNA, the CDR3 is TGCAGTGCTAGACCGGAACCCAAGCGGGAGCAGGGGATTAATATCAATGAGCAGTTCTTC. Its translation: CSARPEPKREQGININEQFF.

This clonotype was counted many times. This chain uses TRBV9 with TRBJ2-1, with a weak D call TRBD2 (5 bases). V was trimmed by 1 base and J by 0 bases, leaving 8 bases between them. The CDR3 has 15 amino acids. Germline V gene lookup returns CDR1 SGDLS and CDR2 YYNGEE. In DNA, the CDR3 is TGTGCCAGCAGCGTAACCGGGAACTCCTACAATGAGCAGTTCTTC. Protein product: CASSVTGNSYNEQFF.

V is TRBV20-1 and J is TRBJ2-7, with TRBD2 identical over 7 bases. Per the germline V gene, CDR1 is DFQATT and CDR2 is SNEGSKA (reference sequence). The CDR3 has 14 residues. The J segment lost 2 bases and the V segment lost 6 bases, leaving 10 bases of the junction unmatched. CDR3 coding DNA: TGCAGTGCGAGCACTAGCGCGAGAACCTACGAGCAGTACTTC. As protein: CSASTSARTYEQYF.

This clonotype has ten or more counts. The chain has TRBV6-2 or TRBV6-3 and TRBJ1-5; 9 bases align to TRBD1. Germline V gives CDR1 MNHEY, CDR2 SVGEGT. The V segment lost 2 bases and the J segment 4 bases; nucleotides outside the gene matches: 3. This CDR3 is built from 15 residues. CDR3 region: CASSYRGQGNQPQHF. In DNA, the CDR3 is TGTGCCAGCAGTTACCGGGGACAGGGTAATCAGCCCCAGCATTTT.

This clonotype was detected many times. The chain recombines TRBV4-3 with TRBJ2-2, with 8 bases identical to TRBD2. Germline V gene lookup returns CDR1 LGHNA and CDR2 YSLEER. Trimming took 0 bases from V and 5 from J; bases not matched to a gene: 5. The CDR3 length is 16 residues. The CDR3 nucleotides read TGCGCCAGCAGCCAAGACTCAGGACTAGCAACCGGGGAGCTGTTTTTT. Its protein is CASSQDSGLATGELFF.

About this clonotype itself: A read error may produce the germline difference seen at one junction end. V usage is TRBV6-4 and J usage is TRBJ2-1; 9 nucleotides align to TRBD1. Germline V CDR1 and CDR2: MRHNA, SNTAGT. CDR3 length equals 18 residues. CDR3 coding DNA: TGTGCCCGCAGTTTTTGGACAGGGGCTAATAGAAAGAACAATGAGCAGTTCTTC. Its protein is CARSFWTGANRKNNEQFF.

This clonotype was recorded at least ten times. The chain has TRBV6-2 or TRBV6-3 and TRBJ2-7; 8 bases are shared with TRBD1. The CDR3 length is 15 residues. V lost 5 bases and J lost 4; bases outside the gene matches: 10. CDR1 MNHEY and CDR2 SVGEGT come from the germline V gene. CDR3 protein: CASSPTGTGRYEQYF. The CDR3 region has the DNA TGTGCCAGCAGTCCTACCGGGACAGGTCGATACGAGCAGTACTTC.

The chain has TRBV29-1 and TRBJ2-5; TRBD2 agrees at 14 bases. CDR1 and CDR2 (germline): SQVTM, ANQGSEA. The CDR3 sequence is 13 residues long. V was pared by 7 bases and J by 4 bases, with 2 bases of the junction left unmatched. Here the CDR3 reads CSGGLAGVETQYF. The CDR3 coding sequence is TGCAGCGGGGGACTAGCGGGAGTAGAGACCCAGTACTTC.

The chain combines TRBV10-3 with TRBJ2-1; no reliable D call. Deletions cut 6 bases from V and 8 bases from J, with 26 bases between. Germline lookup yields CDR1 ENHRY and CDR2 SYGVKD. This CDR3 is built from 17 residues. Written as DNA, the CDR3 is TGTGCCATCAGCGCCCTTTCGGCCCGCGGCAGTTCCTATGAGCAGTTCTTC. Its translation is CAISALSARGSSYEQFF.

This clonotype was counted many times. This chain connects TRBV20-1 to TRBJ1-5; TRBD1 matches 7 bases. Germline CDR1 is DFQATT and CDR2 is SNEGSKA (reference sequence). V shed 3 bases and J 4 bases; nucleotides not matched to a gene: 9. The CDR3 is made up of 15 amino acids. CDR3 sequence: CSARLGWDRNQPQHF. In DNA form, the CDR3 reads TGCAGTGCTAGGCTCGGGTGGGACAGAAATCAGCCCCAGCATTTT.

This clonotype was recorded at least ten times. The chain is built from TRBV27 and TRBJ2-1; TRBD2 aligns across 10 bases. J gave up 0 bases and V 6 bases, and 5 bases lay outside the gene matches. The CDR3 spans 16 residues. Per the germline V gene, CDR1 is MNHEY and CDR2 is SMNVEV (reference sequence). The CDR3 DNA reads as TGTGCCAGCAGATCTAGCGGGAGTCTCTCCTACAATGAGCAGTTCTTC. Protein: CASRSSGSLSYNEQFF.

This clonotype has a count of ten or more. The V gene is TRBV27, the J gene TRBJ2-7; no clear D gene. The CDR3 loop spans 10 amino acids. The germline V gene has CDR1 MNHEY and CDR2 SMNVEV (reference sequence). V lost 7 bases to trimming and J lost 8 bases, with 9 bases between them. The CDR3 nucleotides are TGTGCCAGCACTTCTCCCCAGCAGTACTTC. Translating gives CASTSPQQYF.

As for this clonotype: The junction does not match germline at one end; this may be a read error. This sequence joins TRBV7-7 and TRBJ2-7; perhaps TRBD2 as D (6 bases). CDR3 size: 15 residues. CDR1 SSHAT and CDR2 FNYEAQ come from the germline V gene (reference sequence). The CDR3 sequence is CASSLLAGPGYEQYF. CDR3 DNA: TGTGCTAGCAGCTTACTAGCTGGGCCCGGCTACGAGCAGTACTTC.

On this clonotype itself: A much larger clone is a single base away; this may be a read error. V is TRBV6-5 and J is TRBJ2-4; perhaps D is TRBD1 or TRBD2 (5 bases each). Germline V gene data show CDR1 as MNHEY and CDR2 as SVGAGI. CDR3 length: 18 amino acids. Trimming pared 0 bases from V and 3 bases from J, leaving 18 bases between. The CDR3 nucleotides are TGTGCCAGCAGTTACTCCCCTTACCCAGGGAGTGTCAAAAACATTCAGTACTTC. Translation: CASSYSPYPGSVKNIQYF.